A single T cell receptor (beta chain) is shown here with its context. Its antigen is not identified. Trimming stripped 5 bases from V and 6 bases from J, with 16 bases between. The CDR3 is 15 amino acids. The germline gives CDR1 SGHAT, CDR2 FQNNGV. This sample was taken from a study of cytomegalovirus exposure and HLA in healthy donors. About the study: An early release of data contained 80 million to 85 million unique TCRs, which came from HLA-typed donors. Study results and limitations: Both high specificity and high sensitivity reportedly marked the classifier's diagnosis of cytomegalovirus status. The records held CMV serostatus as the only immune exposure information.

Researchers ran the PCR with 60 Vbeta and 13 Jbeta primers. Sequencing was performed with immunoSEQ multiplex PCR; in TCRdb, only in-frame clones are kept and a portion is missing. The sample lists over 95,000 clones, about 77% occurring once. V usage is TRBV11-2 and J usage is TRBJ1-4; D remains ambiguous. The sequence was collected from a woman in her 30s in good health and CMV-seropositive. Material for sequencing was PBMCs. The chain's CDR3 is CASSALGLRHEKLFF. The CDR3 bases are TGTGCCAGCAGCGCCCTGGGCCTTCGGCATGAAAAACTGTTTTTT.